This T cell receptor (beta chain) was identified during a study of cytomegalovirus exposure and HLA in healthy donors (dated by TCRdb to 2016 to 2017). Notes on the research overall: An earlier analysis of approximately 600 of the donors reported roughly 300 Gb of sequence data and about 100 million unique TCR beta sequences from some 180 million T cells. About 300 gigabases of sequencing data and about 92 million unique TCR sequences made up an early release that covered 500 to 650 HLA-typed donors. Among the approximately 400 genotyped donors, more than 70% belonged to the genetic ancestry cluster associated with self-reported Caucasian donors. The study aimed to test whether cataloging public T cell receptors could reveal signatures of past pathogen exposure. Using immunosequencing, the study profiled T cell repertoires from fewer than 700 subjects and related those repertoires to cytomegalovirus serostatus. A separate validation cohort of roughly 110 different subjects was used in addition to the 666-subject first cohort. To predict cytomegalovirus infection status, the study brought together high-throughput TCR immunosequencing, statistical association of individual TCRs with disease status, and machine learning. A later analysis re-examined previously published TCR beta repertoires from hundreds of donors and added high-resolution HLA genotyping to investigate patterns of TCR occurrence. The later analysis used no new phenotypic data to find candidate immune exposures, relying instead on TCR beta sequences and their occurrence across donors. In an earlier analysis of a few hundred of the donors, high-throughput TCR beta sequencing was used to judge whether each TCR beta V gene segment behaved as functional or pseudogenic. Donor age, sex, ethnicity and CMV serostatus were compiled together with the repertoire data. Genome-wide SNP genotypes for about 65% of the 666 donors were used in a later genetic analysis, which treated that subset as a discovery cohort. All discovery cohort repertoires had been generated on a single sequencing platform. HLA typing included class I and class II loci at four-digit resolution. The number of donors typed differed by locus, with about 629-640 for A, B, C, DRB1 and DQB1, around 560 for DQA1, over 600 for DPA1, and 400 to 490 for DPB1. About five DR-DQ haplotypes were handled as single units for association and clustering because linkage in the cohort was strong. On average, around 200,000 unique TCR beta nucleotide sequences were sequenced per donor among about 400 genotyped donors of the cohort, with around 19% of those sequences being non-productive.

Comment on this clone: No cognate antigen has been identified for it. There are no base qualities to consult, and no much larger clone falls within one base.

Library method: the immunoSEQ multiplex PCR assay. For the multiplex PCR, a mixture combining 60 forward primers for TCR Vbeta segments and 13 reverse primers for TCR Jbeta segments was used. Amplification of the CDR3 region of rearranged TCR beta genes was performed with a multiplex PCR assay on genomic DNA. Amplified TCR beta libraries were sequenced as 87-base-pair reads on the Illumina HiSeq System. The original methods were these. A later analysis counted around 72 million unique TCR beta chains across the 500 to 850 repertoires, and around 9.9 million of these chains were shared by at least two donors. Raw reads were error-corrected and collapsed into unique sequences with a nearest-neighbor algorithm that merged closely related sequences to remove PCR and sequencing errors. Alignment of CDR3 sequences to IMGT reference sequences was used to assign V, D and J gene segments. For a sequence to be retained, a match of at least six nucleotides to both a V gene segment and a J gene segment was required. Rearrangements were classified as productive when the CDR3 lacked stop codons and remained in frame with V and J, and all other rearrangements were classified as non-productive. CDR3 was defined by IMGT convention, running from the second conserved V-encoded cysteine to the conserved J-encoded phenylalanine. Sequences without an unambiguous match to a single V gene segment were excluded from the earlier analysis of 500 to 700 of the donors. In an earlier analysis of 587 of the donors, a V segment was called functional when productive rearrangements were above 56.7%, and segregating when the standard deviation between donors exceeded 5%. A statistical classification framework was developed to diagnose cytomegalovirus status using the catalog of TCR beta chain sequences. In a later analysis, V and J genes were assigned by comparing TCR nucleotide sequences against IMGT/GENE-DB human TR gene sequences. The TCRdist pipeline was used in a later analysis to assign CDR3 sequences and most-parsimonious VDJ recombination scenarios. In a later analysis, each TCR beta chain was defined by its CDR3 amino acid sequence together with its V-gene family, and reads lacking a unique V-gene family were excluded. To address suspected cross-contamination and a sequencing artifact, a later analysis removed several hundred highly shared, low-generation-probability nucleotide sequences. A later analysis calculated a clonal expansion index for each public chain from normalized within-repertoire ranks of inferred template counts. In a later analysis, generation probabilities were computed with a VDJ recombination model fitted to out-of-frame rearrangements, and the resulting probabilities were checked against IGoR. In a later analysis, TCR-TCR, TCR-HLA and TCR-CMV co-occurrence was scored with hypergeometric tests, and a repertoire-size bias correction was applied to TCR pairs. To estimate false discovery rates, a later analysis permuted the HLA or CMV assignments 20 times. A later analysis grouped co-occurring TCRs with DBSCAN, adding TCRdist sequence similarity when clustering within HLA-allele-positive subsets. Repertoires with fewer than 30,000 or more than 120,000 public chains were left out of co-occurrence clustering, as were four to six repertoires with anomalous nucleotide sharing. TCRdb obtained this table from immuneACCESS and retained in-frame rearrangements with V and J assigned. These tables miss some clones; where compared with another copy, unresolved V genes account for less than half of the shortfall, and the remainder is unexplained. V, J and clone size derive from that table, while D and trimming were established from the DNA sequence. This sample is represented by about 130,000 clones; roughly two thirds of them were singletons. The ten largest clonotypes hold around 1.6% of the sample.

The cohort comprised under 700 healthy bone marrow donors. At the time of sampling, every cohort member was nominally healthy, though immune exposures that went unrecorded were likely present. The donor tested CMV seropositive, placing the donor among the roughly 270 seropositive members of the cohort. A peripheral blood sample was provided by each donor, and peripheral blood mononuclear cells were used for TCR beta sequencing. Genomic DNA extraction from the blood cell samples was performed with the Qiagen DNeasy Blood Extraction Kit. Points the paper makes about the study in general: Because some donors lacked HLA typing at each locus, the association tests relied only on the typed subset. A total of fewer than 200 TCR beta chains were listed by the study as associated with cytomegalovirus. A cluster of highly shared sequence variants was judged likely to be a technical artifact of the sequencing pipeline. This cohort had only TCR beta chains sequenced, and the lack of alpha or paired-chain data limited which features could be detected. Three of the identified cytomegalovirus-associated TCR beta chains were confirmed in vitro to be specific for cytomegalovirus antigens. According to the authors, the approach could potentially be generalized to other disease states and immunological phenotypes. Linkage disequilibrium might explain the correlated functional status among segregating V segments, but an unknown experimental factor could not be ruled out. The earlier analysis of 450 to 700 of the donors excluded around 17 rarely observed V segments, including chromosome 9 orphons, because counts were too low. A later analysis reported that several top co-occurrence clusters appeared linked to parvovirus B19, influenza, CMV and Epstein-Barr virus. A later analysis associated 17,000 or so TCR beta sequences with specific HLA alleles at a false discovery rate of 0.05. Presence/absence analyses assumed roughly uniform sequencing depth across donors, an assumption that may not hold. Across donors, most TCR sequences were observed very rarely, whereas some public TCRs were present in many individuals. Strong co-occurrence of HLA alleles, especially DR and DQ, made assigning TCR associations to individual alleles difficult. For the cohort, immune exposure information was limited to CMV serostatus. Some IMGT-functional V segments, including TRBV6-2 and TRBV6-3, could not be distinguished by the 87-base-pair reads and were therefore excluded. In a later analysis, TCR association rates were found to vary across HLA loci, with the most associated TCRs seen for DRB1 alleles and the fewest for HLA-C alleles. Cytomegalovirus status was reported to be diagnosed by the classifier with high specificity and sensitivity in both the original and validation cohorts. A later analysis found that most CMV-associated TCR beta chains appeared HLA-restricted, with HLA associations seemingly driven largely by CMV exposure. Compared with equally common non-associated chains, HLA-associated TCR beta chains in a later analysis were more clonally expanded and had lower generation probabilities. A further reported finding was that TCR beta sequences accurately predicted the HLA-A and HLA-B alleles for most subjects in the first cohort. A later genetic analysis reported fewer N-insertions in productive TCRs among donors in an Asian-associated ancestry cluster than the roughly 670-donor mean. An earlier analysis of approximately 530 of the donors showed that most TCR beta V segments appeared in productive rearrangements either about 87% or about 30% of the time, which broadly matched IMGT annotations. V-gene and J-gene trimming of TCR beta chains was associated with a missense DCLRE1C variant in a later genetic analysis, and the association was replicated in an independent cohort.

V is trimmed back by 5 bases and J by 0 bases, and the junction contains 5 bases that no gene match accounts for. From a lookup of the germline V gene, CDR1 and CDR2 are SGHTA and FQGTGA. The CDR3 contains 15 residues, cysteine and phenylalanine counted. Left in the record is the CDR3 DNA by itself, 45 bases read in frame from the first base. Sequencing was performed on PBMCs. The origin of this receptor is a man aged 30-40 years in good health and CMV-seropositive. Recombination joined TRBV7-3 with TRBJ2-7; TRBD1 agrees with 9 junctional bases. The bases read TGTGCCAGCAGCCCCGACAGGGGGAGCTCCTACGAGCAGTACTTC. This codes for CASSPDRGSSYEQYF.